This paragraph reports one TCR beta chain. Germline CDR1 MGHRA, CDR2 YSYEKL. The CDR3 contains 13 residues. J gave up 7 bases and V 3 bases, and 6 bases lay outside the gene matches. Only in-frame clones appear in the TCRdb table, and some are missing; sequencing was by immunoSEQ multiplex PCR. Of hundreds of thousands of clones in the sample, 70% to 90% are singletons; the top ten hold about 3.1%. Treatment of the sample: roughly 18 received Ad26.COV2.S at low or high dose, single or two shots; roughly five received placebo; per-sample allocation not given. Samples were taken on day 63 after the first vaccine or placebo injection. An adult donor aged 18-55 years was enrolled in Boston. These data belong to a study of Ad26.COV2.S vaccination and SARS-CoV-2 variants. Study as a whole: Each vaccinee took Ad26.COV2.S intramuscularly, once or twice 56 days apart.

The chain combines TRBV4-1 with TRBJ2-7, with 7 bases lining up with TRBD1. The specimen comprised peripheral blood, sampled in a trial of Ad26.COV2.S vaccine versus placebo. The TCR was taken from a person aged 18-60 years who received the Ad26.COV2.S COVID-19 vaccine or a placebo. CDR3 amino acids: CASSHLDRREQYF. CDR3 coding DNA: TGCGCCAGCAGCCACCTGGACAGGCGGGAGCAGTACTTC.